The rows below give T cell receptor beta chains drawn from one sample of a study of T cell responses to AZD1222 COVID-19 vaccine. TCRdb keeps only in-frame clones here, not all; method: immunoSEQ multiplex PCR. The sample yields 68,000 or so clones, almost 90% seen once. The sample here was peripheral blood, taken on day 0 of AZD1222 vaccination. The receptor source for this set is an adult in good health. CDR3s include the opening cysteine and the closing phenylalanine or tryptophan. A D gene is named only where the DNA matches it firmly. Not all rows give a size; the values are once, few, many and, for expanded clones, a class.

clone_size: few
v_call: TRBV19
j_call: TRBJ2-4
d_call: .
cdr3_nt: TGTGCCAGTAGTTTAGACATACGGCAGCTTGCAAACATTCAGTACTTC
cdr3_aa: CASSLDIRQLANIQYF

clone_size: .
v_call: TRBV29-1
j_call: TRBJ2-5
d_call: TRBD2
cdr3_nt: TGCAGCGCTTGGACTAGCGGGATCGAGACCCAGTACTTC
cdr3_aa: CSAWTSGIETQYF

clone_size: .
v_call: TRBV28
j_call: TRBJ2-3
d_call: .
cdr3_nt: TGTGCCAGCAGTTTGTGGGGGGATACGCAGTATTTT
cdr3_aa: CASSLWGDTQYF

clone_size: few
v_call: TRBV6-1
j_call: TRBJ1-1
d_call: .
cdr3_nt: TGTGCCAGCAGTGAACCCGGGGTAGGGGGCACTGAAGCTTTCTTT
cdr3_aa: CASSEPGVGGTEAFF

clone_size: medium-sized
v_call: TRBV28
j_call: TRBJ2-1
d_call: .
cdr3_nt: TGTGCCAGCACTGGGTACGCTGGGGGGTACAATGAGCAGTTCTTC
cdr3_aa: CASTGYAGGYNEQFF

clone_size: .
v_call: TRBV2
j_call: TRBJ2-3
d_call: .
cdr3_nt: TGTGCCAGCAGGCGGGACTTCAACACAGATACGCAGTATTTT
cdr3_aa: CASRRDFNTDTQYF

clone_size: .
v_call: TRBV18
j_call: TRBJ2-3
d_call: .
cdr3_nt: TGTGCCAGCTCACGGGGGACTTTCCGCACAGATACGCAGTATTTT
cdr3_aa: CASSRGTFRTDTQYF

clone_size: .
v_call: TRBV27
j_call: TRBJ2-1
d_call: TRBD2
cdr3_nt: TGTGCCAGCAGTTTGAGAGGACTAGCGGGAGTAGAGTACAATGAGCAGTTCTTC
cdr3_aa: CASSLRGLAGVEYNEQFF

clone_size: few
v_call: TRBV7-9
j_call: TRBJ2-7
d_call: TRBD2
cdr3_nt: TGTGCCAGCAGCACCACCCTAGCGGGAGGCTCCTACGAGCAGTACTTC
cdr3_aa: CASSTTLAGGSYEQYF

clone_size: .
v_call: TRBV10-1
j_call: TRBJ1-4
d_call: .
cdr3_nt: TGCGCCAGCAGGGGTACGGCTAATGAAAAACTGTTTTTT
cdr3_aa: CASRGTANEKLFF

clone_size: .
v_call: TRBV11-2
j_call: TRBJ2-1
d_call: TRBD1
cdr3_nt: TGTGCCAGCAGCTGGACAGGCTACAATGAGCAGTTCTTC
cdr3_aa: CASSWTGYNEQFF

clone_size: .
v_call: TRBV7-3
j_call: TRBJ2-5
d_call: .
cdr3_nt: TGTGCCAGCAGCTTAACGGGGGGAGAGACCCAGTACTTC
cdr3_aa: CASSLTGGETQYF

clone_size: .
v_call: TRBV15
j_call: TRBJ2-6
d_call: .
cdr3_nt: TGTGCCACCAGCAGAGAACACTCTGGGGCCAACGTCCTGACTTTC
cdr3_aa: CATSREHSGANVLTF

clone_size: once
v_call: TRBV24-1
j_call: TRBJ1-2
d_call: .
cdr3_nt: TGTGCCACCAGGGACATTAGAGAGGACAGAAACTATGGCTACACCTTC
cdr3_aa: CATRDIREDRNYGYTF

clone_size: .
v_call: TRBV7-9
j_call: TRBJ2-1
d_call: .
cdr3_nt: TGTGCCAGCAGCTTATGGGGTAAGCATGAGCAGTTCTTC
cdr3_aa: CASSLWGKHEQFF

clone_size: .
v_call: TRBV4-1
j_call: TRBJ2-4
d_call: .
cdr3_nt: TGCGCCAGCAGAGCCGGGACGGATGGGATTCAGTACTTC
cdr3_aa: CASRAGTDGIQYF

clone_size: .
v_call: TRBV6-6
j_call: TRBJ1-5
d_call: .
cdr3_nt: TGTGCCAGCACCTTTGGGAGGGGACGGAATCAGCCCCAGCATTTT
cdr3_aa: CASTFGRGRNQPQHF

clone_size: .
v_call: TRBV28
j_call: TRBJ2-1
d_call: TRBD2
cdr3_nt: TGTGCCAGCAGTTTAGCTGTAGCGGGAGGGTCGAAGCAGTTCTTC
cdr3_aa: CASSLAVAGGSKQFF

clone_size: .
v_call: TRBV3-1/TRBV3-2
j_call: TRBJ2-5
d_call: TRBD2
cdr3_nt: TGTGCCAGCAGCCGTGGGACTAGCGGGAGAGAGACCCAGTACTTC
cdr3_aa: CASSRGTSGRETQYF

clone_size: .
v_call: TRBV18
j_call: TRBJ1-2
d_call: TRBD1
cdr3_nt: TGTGCCAGCTCACCCGGGACAGGGGGTGGCTACACCTTC
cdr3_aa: CASSPGTGGGYTF

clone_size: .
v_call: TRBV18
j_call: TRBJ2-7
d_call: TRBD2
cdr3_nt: TGTGCCAGCTCACCCATTAGCGGGAGGGCCGCCTACGAGCAGTACTTC
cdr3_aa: CASSPISGRAAYEQYF

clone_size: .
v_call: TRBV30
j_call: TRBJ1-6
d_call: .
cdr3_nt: TGTGCCTGGACCCGAGGGCCTGGCTCACCCCTCCACTTT
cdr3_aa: CAWTRGPGSPLHF

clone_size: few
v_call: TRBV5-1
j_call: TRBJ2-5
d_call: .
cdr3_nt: TGCGCCAGCAGCTTGGTCGGGCAAGAAGAGACCCAGTACTTC
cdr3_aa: CASSLVGQEETQYF

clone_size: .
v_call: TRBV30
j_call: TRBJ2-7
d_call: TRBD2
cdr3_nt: TGTGCCTGGAGTGGCCTAGCGGGAGGCTACGAGCAGTACTTC
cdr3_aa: CAWSGLAGGYEQYF

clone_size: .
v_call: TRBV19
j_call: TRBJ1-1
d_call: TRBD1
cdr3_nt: TGTGCCAGTAGTATAACCGGGACAGGAAACACTGAAGCTTTCTTT
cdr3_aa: CASSITGTGNTEAFF

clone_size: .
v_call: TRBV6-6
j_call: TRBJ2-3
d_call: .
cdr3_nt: TGTGCCAGCAGATACCTTAGGAGCACAGATACGCAGTATTTT
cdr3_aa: CASRYLRSTDTQYF

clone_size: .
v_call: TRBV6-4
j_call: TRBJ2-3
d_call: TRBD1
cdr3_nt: TGTGCCAGCAGTGAGGGGCAGGGGGCAGATACGCAGTATTTT
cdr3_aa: CASSEGQGADTQYF

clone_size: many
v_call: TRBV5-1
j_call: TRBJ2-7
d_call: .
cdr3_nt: TGCGCCAGCAGCTTGTCGACGCCCCCATCAGACGAGCAGTACTTC
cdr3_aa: CASSLSTPPSDEQYF

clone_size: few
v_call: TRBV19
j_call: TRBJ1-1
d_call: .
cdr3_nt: TGTGCCAGTAGTATAGGAATCAGGGGATGGACTGAAGCTTTCTTT
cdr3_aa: CASSIGIRGWTEAFF

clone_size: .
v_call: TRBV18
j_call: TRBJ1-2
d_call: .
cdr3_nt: TGTGCCAGCTCACCAACATCCGGCAACTATGGCTACACCTTC
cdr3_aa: CASSPTSGNYGYTF

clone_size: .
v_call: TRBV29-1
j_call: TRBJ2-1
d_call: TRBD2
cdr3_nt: TGCAGCGTTGCTGCGGGAGGGTCCTACAATGAGCAGTTCTTC
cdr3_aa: CSVAAGGSYNEQFF

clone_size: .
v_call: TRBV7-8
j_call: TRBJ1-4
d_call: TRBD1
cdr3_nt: TGTGCCAGCAGCTTAGTATTCCTGGGACAGGGGATGGGTGAAAAACTGTTTTTT
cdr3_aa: CASSLVFLGQGMGEKLFF

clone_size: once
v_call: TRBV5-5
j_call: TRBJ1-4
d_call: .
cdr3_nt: TGTGCCAGCAGCTTGAGAAGGGTCGCTAATGAAAAACTGTTTTTT
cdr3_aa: CASSLRRVANEKLFF

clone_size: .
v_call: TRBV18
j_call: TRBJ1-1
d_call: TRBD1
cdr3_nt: TGTGCCAGCTCACCACGTTCAGGGGGCGGGACTGAAGCTTTCTTT
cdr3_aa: CASSPRSGGGTEAFF

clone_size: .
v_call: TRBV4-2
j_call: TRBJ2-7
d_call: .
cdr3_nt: TGTGCCAGCAGCCAAGTAGGGTTCGGCGACTACGAGCAGTACTTC
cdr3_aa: CASSQVGFGDYEQYF

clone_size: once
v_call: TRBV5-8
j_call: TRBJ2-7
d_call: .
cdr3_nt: TGTGCCAGCAGCTTGGAGTCAGGGGGGACTTACGAGCAGTACTTC
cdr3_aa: CASSLESGGTYEQYF

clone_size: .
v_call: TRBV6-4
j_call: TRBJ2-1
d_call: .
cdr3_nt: TGTGCCAGCAGTGAGGACAAAACCTCCTACAATGAGCAGTTCTTC
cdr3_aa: CASSEDKTSYNEQFF

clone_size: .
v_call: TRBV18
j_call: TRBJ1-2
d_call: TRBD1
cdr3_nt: TGTGCCAGCTCACGTTCAGGGGGCGAGATTAGTGGCTACACCTTC
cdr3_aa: CASSRSGGEISGYTF

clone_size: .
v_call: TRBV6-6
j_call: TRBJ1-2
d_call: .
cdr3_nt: TGTGCCAGCAGCACCTTCCGCACGGCTAACTATGGCTACACCTTC
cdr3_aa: CASSTFRTANYGYTF

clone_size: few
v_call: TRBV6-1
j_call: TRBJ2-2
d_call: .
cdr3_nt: TGTGCCAGCAGTGAAGCGGCAGGGGACACCGGGGAGCTGTTTTTT
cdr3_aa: CASSEAAGDTGELFF

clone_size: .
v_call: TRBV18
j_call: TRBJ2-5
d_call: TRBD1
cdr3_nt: TGTGCCAGCTCAAAATCTCCGGGACAGGGGACGGAGACCCAGTACTTC
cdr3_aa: CASSKSPGQGTETQYF

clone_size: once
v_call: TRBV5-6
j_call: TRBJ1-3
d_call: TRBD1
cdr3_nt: TGTGCCAGCAGCTTGGCAGGGGGCGAAACCTTCTCTGGAAACACCATATATTTT
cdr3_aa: CASSLAGGETFSGNTIYF

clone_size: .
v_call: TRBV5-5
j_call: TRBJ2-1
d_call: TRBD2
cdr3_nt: TGTGCCAGCAGCTGGTCCTATGGGGCGGGGGTCTCCTACAATGAGCAGTTCTTC
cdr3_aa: CASSWSYGAGVSYNEQFF

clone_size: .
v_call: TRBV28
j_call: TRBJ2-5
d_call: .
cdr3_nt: TGTGCCAGCAGTTTTGGGGACCAGGCTCAAGAGACCCAGTACTTC
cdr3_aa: CASSFGDQAQETQYF

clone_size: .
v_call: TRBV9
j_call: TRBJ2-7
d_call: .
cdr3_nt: TGTGCCAGCAACGGAGGTGCTTGGGAGCAGTACTTC
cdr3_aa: CASNGGAWEQYF

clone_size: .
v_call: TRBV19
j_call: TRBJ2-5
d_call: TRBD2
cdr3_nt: TGTGCCAGTAGTCCGCGGTCTAGCGGGGACCAAGAGACCCAGTACTTC
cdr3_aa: CASSPRSSGDQETQYF